The entry below gives a single T cell receptor (beta chain) sequence along with its context. Its antigen is not identified. This entry belongs to a study of shared clonotypes between healthy human individuals. Points from the study as a whole: Naive subsets usually exceeded memory subsets in estimated richness. Despite large depth, rarefaction showed incomplete sorted-subset sequencing. The authors sampled blood alone, and tissue repertoires likely differ.

The data were produced by immunoSEQ multiplex PCR, yet TCRdb's version contains in-frame clones alone and is incomplete. The sample has 2 million to 2.5 million clones, 85% to 95% seen once. The CDR3 consists of 17 residues. The germline CDR1 and CDR2 sequences are LNHDA and SQIVND (reference sequence). V shed 5 bases and J 9 bases; nucleotides not matched to a gene: 11. The sequencing input was naive CD4+ T cells sorted from blood. Subset in this sample: CD45RA+ positively selected. The chain recombines TRBV19 with TRBJ1-6; 12 nucleotides line up with TRBD1. The sequence was obtained from a man between 18 and 29 years old in good health. CDR3 sequence: CASSRAPGQGAGSPLHF. For the CDR3, the DNA is TGTGCCAGTAGTCGAGCCCCGGGACAGGGGGCGGGTTCACCCCTCCACTTT.